The clone carrying this T cell receptor beta chain showed up just a few times. The antigen remains undetermined. The CDR3 loop spans 15 amino acids. Germline V gene data show CDR1 as LGHNT and CDR2 as FRNRAP. V was clipped by 7 bases and J by 5 bases; unmatched bases: 10. These data originate in a study of cytomegalovirus exposure and HLA in healthy donors. Study findings and constraints: By a later analysis, the bulk of CMV-associated TCR beta chains appeared HLA-restricted.

Amplification used 60 Vbeta primers and 13 Jbeta primers. The data were produced by immunoSEQ multiplex PCR, yet TCRdb's version contains in-frame clones alone and is incomplete. This sample has over 100,000 clones, with approximately 70% found just once. Sequencing was done on a sample of PBMCs. The chain couples TRBV12-5 to TRBJ2-3; TRBD1 aligns across 9 bases. The clonotype comes from a man aged 25-40 years in good health and CMV-seropositive. The CDR3 nucleotides read TGTGCTAGTGCCCCGGGACAGGGATTTGGAGATACGCAGTATTTT. This translates into CASAPGQGFGDTQYF.